The 4 T cell receptor beta chains below were found in one sample sequenced in a study of neurological immune-mediated disorders. Time point defined: longitudinal time-point 2. TCRdb re-called the 5' RACE reads with MiXCR, one entry per CDR3 protein. The data contain 70,000 to 90,000 distinct CDR3 sequences, approximately 5.8% of them seen just once; the ten biggest clones take up 7.9%. The sequenced material came from PBMCs. The origin of the receptors is a woman aged 60-75 years with multiple sclerosis.

This chain connects TRBV3-1 to TRBJ2-1; 12 nucleotides agree with TRBD2. Germline CDR1 reads LGHDT; CDR2 reads YNNKEL (reference sequence). V gave up 3 bases and J gave up 9 bases; unmatched junction bases: 6. The CDR3 sequence is 15 residues long. CDR3 nucleotides: TGTGCCAGCAGCCAGCGAACTAGCGGGGGGAGTGAGCAGTTCTTC. Amino acid sequence: CASSQRTSGGSEQFF.

This clonotype has at least ten counts. The J gene is TRBJ1-1, the V gene TRBV18; possible D gene TRBD1, 6 bases. This CDR3 spans 13 amino acids. Germline CDR1 reads KGHSH; CDR2 reads LQKENI. The V end lost 3 bases, the J end lost 6 bases, and 11 bases lay between the germline ends. CDR3 sequence reads: CASSPQGWAEAFF. The CDR3 DNA is TGTGCCAGCTCACCGCAGGGGTGGGCTGAAGCTTTCTTT.

In this sample, this clonotype turned up many times. This chain links TRBV7-2 with TRBJ1-4; a possible D gene is TRBD1 (6 bases). CDR3 length equals 15 residues. Trimming left V 6 bases short and J 8 bases short, with 19 bases between. Germline CDR1 and CDR2: SGHTA and FQGNSA. In nucleotides, the CDR3 is TGTGCCAGCAGTAATTCCCAGGGGAGGCGGGAAAAACTGTTTTTT. This gives the protein CASSNSQGRREKLFF.

There are many counts of this clonotype. The chain carries TRBV6-5 and TRBJ2-1; tentatively, D is TRBD2 (7 bases). V lost 10 bases and J lost 7, with 23 bases in between. Germline CDR1 MNHEY, CDR2 SVGAGI. The CDR3 is made up of 15 amino acids. The CDR3 DNA sequence: TGTGCCACCTCACCGGGGGGCCACGGTCTGAATGAGCAGTTCTTC. Encoded protein: CATSPGGHGLNEQFF.